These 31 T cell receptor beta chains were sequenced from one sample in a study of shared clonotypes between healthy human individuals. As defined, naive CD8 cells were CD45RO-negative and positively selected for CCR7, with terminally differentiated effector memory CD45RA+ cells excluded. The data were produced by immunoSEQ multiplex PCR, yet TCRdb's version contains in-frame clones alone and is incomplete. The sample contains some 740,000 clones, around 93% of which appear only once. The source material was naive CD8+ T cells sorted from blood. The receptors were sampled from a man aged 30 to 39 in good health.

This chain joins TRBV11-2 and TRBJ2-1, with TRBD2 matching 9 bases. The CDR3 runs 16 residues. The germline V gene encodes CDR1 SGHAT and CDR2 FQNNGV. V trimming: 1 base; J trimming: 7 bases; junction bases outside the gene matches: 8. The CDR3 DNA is TGTGCCAGCAGCTTAGCCCCCGGGACTAGCTGGAATGAGCAGTTCTTC. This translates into CASSLAPGTSWNEQFF.

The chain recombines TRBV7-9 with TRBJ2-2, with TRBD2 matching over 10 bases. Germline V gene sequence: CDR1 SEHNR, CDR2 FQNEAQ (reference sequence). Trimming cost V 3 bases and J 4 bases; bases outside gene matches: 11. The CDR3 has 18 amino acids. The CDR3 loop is CASSFGPSGRSGTGELFF. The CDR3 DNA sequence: TGTGCCAGCAGCTTTGGTCCTAGCGGGAGAAGCGGCACCGGGGAGCTGTTTTTT.

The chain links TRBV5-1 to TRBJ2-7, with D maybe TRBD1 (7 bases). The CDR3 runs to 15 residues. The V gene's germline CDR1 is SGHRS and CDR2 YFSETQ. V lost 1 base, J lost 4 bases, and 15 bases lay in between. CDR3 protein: CASSLRTGGGYEQYF. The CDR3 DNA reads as TGCGCCAGCAGCTTGCGGACAGGAGGAGGGTACGAGCAGTACTTC.

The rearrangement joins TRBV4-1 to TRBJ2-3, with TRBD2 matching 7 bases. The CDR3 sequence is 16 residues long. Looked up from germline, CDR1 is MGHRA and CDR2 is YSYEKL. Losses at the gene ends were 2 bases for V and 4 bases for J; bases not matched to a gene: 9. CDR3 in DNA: TGCGCCAGCAGCCAATCGGGGGGAGCTCACGCAGATACGCAGTATTTT. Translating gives CASSQSGGAHADTQYF.

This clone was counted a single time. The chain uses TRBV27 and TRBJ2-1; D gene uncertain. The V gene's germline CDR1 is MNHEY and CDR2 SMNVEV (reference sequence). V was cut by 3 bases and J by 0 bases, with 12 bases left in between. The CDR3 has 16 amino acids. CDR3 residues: CASSFWQPSSYNEQFF. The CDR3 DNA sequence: TGTGCCAGCAGTTTTTGGCAGCCAAGCTCCTACAATGAGCAGTTCTTC.

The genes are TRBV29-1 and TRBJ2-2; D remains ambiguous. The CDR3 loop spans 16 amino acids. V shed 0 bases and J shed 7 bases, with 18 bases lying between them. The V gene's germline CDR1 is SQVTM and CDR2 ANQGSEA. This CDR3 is CSVEDLDGKLSGELFF. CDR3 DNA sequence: TGCAGCGTTGAAGATCTTGATGGGAAGCTGAGCGGGGAGCTGTTTTTT.

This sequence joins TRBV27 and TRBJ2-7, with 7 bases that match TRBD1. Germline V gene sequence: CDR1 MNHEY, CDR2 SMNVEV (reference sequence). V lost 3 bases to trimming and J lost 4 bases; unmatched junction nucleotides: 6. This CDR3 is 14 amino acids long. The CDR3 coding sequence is TGTGCCAGCAGTTTCCGGGACAGACGTTACGAGCAGTACTTC. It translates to CASSFRDRRYEQYF.

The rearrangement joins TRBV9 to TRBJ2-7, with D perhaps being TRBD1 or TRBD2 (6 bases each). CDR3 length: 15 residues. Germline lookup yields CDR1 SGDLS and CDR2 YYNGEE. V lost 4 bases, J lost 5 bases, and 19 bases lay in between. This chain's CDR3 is CASSPFRAGEDEQYF. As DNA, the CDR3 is TGTGCCAGCAGCCCTTTTCGCGCAGGGGAGGACGAGCAGTACTTC.

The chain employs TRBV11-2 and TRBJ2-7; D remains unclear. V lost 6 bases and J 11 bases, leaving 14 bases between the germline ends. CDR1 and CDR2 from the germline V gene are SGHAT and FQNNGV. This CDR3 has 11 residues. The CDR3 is CASRGLGSKYF. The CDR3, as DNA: TGTGCCAGCAGAGGTCTGGGTAGCAAGTACTTC.

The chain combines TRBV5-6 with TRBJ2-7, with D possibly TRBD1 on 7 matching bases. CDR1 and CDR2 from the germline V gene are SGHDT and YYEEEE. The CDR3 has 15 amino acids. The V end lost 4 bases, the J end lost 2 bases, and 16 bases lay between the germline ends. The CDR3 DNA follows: TGTGCCAGCAGCGGGGGGACAGAACCTACCTACGAGCAGTACTTC. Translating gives CASSGGTEPTYEQYF.

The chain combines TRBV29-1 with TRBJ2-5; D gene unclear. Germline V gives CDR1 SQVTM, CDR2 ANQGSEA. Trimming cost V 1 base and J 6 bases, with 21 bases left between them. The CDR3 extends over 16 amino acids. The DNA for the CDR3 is TGCAGCGTTGAAGCCGGAGTTAGTGGATGGCGGCAGACCCAGTACTTC. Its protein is CSVEAGVSGWRQTQYF.

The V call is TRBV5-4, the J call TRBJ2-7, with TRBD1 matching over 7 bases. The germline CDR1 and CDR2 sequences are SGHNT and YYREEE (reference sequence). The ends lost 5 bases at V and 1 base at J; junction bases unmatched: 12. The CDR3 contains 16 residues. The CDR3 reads CASSDRASGSSYEQYF. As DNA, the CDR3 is TGTGCCAGCAGTGACAGGGCGAGCGGATCTTCCTACGAGCAGTACTTC.

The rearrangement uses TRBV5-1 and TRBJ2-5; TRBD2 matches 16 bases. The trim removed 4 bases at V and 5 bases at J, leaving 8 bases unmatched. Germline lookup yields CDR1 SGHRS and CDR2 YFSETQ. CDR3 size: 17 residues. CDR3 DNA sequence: TGCGCCAGCAGCACGGGACTAGCGGGAGGGCTTTTGGAGACCCAGTACTTC. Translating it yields CASSTGLAGGLLETQYF.

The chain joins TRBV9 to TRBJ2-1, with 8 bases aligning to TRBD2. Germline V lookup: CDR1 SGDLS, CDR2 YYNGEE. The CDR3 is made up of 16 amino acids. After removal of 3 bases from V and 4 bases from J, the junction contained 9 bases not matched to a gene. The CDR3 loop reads CASSGRLAPHYNEQFF. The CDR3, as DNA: TGTGCCAGCAGCGGCCGACTAGCGCCCCATTACAATGAGCAGTTCTTC.

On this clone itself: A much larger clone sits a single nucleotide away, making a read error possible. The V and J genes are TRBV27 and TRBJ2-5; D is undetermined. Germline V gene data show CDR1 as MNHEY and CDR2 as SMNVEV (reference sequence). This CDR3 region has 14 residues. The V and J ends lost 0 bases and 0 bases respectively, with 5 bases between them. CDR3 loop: CASSLSGNQETQYF. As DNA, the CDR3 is TGTGCCAGCAGTTTATCGGGGAACCAAGAGACCCAGTACTTC.

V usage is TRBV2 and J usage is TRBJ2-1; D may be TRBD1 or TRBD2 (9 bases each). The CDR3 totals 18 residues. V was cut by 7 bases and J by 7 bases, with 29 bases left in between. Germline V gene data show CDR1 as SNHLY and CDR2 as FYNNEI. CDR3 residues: CASKRVLAGTGHVNEQFF. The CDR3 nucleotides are TGTGCCAGCAAAAGGGTGCTAGCGGGGACAGGGCATGTGAATGAGCAGTTCTTC.

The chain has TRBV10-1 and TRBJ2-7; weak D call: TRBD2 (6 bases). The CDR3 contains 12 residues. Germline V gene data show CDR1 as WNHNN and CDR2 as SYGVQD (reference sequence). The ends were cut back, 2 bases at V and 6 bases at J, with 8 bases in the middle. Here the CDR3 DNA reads TGCGCCAGCAGTGAGCGGGGAGGCGAGCAGTACTTC. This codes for CASSERGGEQYF.

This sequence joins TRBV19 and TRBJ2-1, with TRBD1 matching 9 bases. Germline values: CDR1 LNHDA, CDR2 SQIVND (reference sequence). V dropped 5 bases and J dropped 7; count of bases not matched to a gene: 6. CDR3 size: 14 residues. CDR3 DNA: TGTGCCAGTAGTTCCCGGGACAGGGTTAATGAGCAGTTCTTC. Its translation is CASSSRDRVNEQFF.

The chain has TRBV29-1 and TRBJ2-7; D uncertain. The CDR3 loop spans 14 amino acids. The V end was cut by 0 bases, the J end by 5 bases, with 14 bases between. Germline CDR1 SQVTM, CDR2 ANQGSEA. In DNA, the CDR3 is TGCAGCGTTGAAGACTCTTCAGAAGGGAACGAGCAGTACTTC. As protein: CSVEDSSEGNEQYF.

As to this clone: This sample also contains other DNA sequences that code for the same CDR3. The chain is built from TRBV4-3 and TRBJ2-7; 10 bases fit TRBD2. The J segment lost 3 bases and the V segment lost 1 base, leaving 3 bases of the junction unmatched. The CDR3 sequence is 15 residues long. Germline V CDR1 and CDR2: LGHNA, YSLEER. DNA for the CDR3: TGCGCCAGCAGCCAAGGGTCTAGCGGGAGCTACGAGCAGTACTTC. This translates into CASSQGSSGSYEQYF.

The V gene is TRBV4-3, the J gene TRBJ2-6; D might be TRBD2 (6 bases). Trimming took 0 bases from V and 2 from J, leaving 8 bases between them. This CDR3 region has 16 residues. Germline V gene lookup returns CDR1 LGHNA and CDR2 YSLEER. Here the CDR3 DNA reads TGCGCCAGCAGCCAAGACGGGGGTACTGGGGCCAACGTCCTGACTTTC. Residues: CASSQDGGTGANVLTF.

The CDR3 DNA reads as TGTGCCAGCAGACATGAAGGGGTTGGCTACGAGCAGTACTTC. The encoded protein is CASRHEGVGYEQYF. The rearrangement joins TRBV7-9 to TRBJ2-7; TRBD1 might be the D (5 bases). Trimming left V 6 bases short and J 3 bases short, with 15 bases between. This CDR3 is built from 14 residues. Germline V gene sequence: CDR1 SEHNR, CDR2 FQNEAQ (reference sequence).

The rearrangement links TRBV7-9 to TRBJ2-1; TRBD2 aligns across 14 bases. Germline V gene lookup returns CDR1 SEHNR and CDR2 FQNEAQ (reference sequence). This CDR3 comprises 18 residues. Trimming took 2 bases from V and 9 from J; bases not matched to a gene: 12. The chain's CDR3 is CASSLTSSGTSGSGEQFF. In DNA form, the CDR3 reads TGTGCCAGCAGCTTAACTAGCTCCGGGACTAGCGGGAGTGGTGAGCAGTTCTTC.

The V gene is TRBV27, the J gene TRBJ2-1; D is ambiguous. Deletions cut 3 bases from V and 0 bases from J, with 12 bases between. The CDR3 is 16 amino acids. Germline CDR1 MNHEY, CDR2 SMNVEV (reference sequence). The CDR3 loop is CASSFSSASSYNEQFF. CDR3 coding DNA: TGTGCCAGCAGTTTCTCCTCAGCTAGCTCCTACAATGAGCAGTTCTTC.

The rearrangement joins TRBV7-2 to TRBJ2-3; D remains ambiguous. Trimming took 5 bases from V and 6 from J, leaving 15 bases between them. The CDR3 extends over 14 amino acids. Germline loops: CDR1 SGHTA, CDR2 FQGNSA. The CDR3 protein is CASSTTYRRDTQYF. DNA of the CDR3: TGTGCCAGCAGCACGACATACAGAAGGGATACGCAGTATTTT.

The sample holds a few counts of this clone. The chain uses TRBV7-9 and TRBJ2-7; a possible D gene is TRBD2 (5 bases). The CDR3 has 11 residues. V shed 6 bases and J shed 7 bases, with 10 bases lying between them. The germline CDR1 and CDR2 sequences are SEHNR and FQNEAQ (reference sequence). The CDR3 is CASSPTGEQYF. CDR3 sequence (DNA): TGTGCCAGCAGTCCAACGGGGGAGCAGTACTTC.

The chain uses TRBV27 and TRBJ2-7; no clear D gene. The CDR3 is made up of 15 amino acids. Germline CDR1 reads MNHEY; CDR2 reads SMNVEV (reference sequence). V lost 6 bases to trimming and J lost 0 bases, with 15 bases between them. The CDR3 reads CASRRSVSSSYEQYF. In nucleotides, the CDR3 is TGTGCCAGCAGGAGGTCCGTATCGAGCTCCTACGAGCAGTACTTC.

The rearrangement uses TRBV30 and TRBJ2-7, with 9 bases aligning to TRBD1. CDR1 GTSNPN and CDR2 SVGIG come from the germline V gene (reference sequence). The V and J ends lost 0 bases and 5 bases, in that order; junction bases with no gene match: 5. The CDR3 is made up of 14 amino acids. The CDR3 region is CAWSVGTGFDEQYF. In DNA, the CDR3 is TGTGCCTGGAGTGTGGGGACAGGGTTCGACGAGCAGTACTTC.

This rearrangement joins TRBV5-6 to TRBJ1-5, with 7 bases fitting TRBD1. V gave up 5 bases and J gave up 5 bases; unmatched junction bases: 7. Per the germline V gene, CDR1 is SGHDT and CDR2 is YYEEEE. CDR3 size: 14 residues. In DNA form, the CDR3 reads TGTGCCAGCAGTTTTGGACAGGAGGATCAGCCCCAGCATTTT. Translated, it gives CASSFGQEDQPQHF. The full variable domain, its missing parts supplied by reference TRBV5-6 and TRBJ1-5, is DAGVTQSPTHLIKTRGQQVTLRCSPKSGHDTVSWYQQALGQGPQFIFQYYEEEERQRGNFPDRFSGHQFPNYSSELNVNALLLGDSALYLCASSFGQEDQPQHFGDGTRLSIL.

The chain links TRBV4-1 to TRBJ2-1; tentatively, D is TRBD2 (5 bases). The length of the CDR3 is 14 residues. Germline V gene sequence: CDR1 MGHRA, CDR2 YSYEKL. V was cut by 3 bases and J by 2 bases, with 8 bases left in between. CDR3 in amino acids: CASSHGGTYNEQFF. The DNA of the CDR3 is TGCGCCAGCAGCCATGGAGGAACCTACAATGAGCAGTTCTTC.

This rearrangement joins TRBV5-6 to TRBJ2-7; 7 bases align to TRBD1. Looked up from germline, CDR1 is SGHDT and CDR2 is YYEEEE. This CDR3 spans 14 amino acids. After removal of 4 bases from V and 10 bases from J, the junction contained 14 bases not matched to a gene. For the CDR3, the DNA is TGTGCCAGCAGCGTAAACCGGGACAGCGAACCACAGTACTTC. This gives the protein CASSVNRDSEPQYF.